The clone carrying this T cell receptor beta chain was observed at least ten times. Its specificity is not known. This sample stems from a study of early T cells in non-severe SARS-CoV-2 infection. Whole-study context: Sequenced material consisted of bulk RNA (from unsorted whole blood), and chains were unpaired.

CDR3 size: 14 residues. V was trimmed by 2 bases and J by 5 bases, leaving 12 bases between them. Germline V gene lookup returns CDR1 MNHEY and CDR2 SVGAGI. Study outcomes and limitations: VDJdb matching, biased toward anti-spike CD8 responses, missed private and CD4 specificities.

The protocol attached unique molecular identifiers to individual cDNA molecules. Using its own MiXCR run on the 5' RACE reads, TCRdb lists one record per CDR3 protein. The table lists fewer than 70,000 distinct CDR3 sequences, over 10% of them singletons, with 2.9% in the top ten. This chain links TRBV6-5 with TRBJ2-5, with a possible D match to TRBD1 (6 bases). The clonotype originates from an adult who was a healthcare worker with PCR-confirmed SARS-CoV-2 infection or an uninfected control (not recorded which). Sequenced material: whole blood. This CDR3 is CASSYGTSLETQYF. Here the CDR3 DNA reads TGTGCCAGCAGTTACGGGACATCGCTGGAGACCCAGTACTTC.